The rows below give T cell receptor beta chains drawn from one sample of a study of graft-versus-host responses after intestinal transplantation. Measured with immunoSEQ multiplex PCR; TCRdb has only the in-frame clones, and not every one. The table shows 75,000 to 95,000 clones, with more than 85% occurring only once. No cognate antigen is known for these TCRs. The sequencing here drew on unstimulated CD4+ T cells sorted from spleen or lymph node cells, taken before transplant. These receptors originate from a human donor who was the organ donor for an intestinal transplant. CDR3s include the opening cysteine and the closing phenylalanine or tryptophan.

J gene: TRBJ2-3; V gene: TRBV10-3; CDR3 protein: CAIRRTRNTDTQYF
J gene: TRBJ2-1; V gene: TRBV5-1; CDR3 protein: CASRPVAGGYNEQFF
J gene: TRBJ2-5; V gene: TRBV9; CDR3 protein: CASSVGLALETQYF
J gene: TRBJ1-2; V gene: TRBV19; CDR3 protein: CASSIVPQGTYGYTF
J gene: TRBJ2-5; V gene: TRBV5-1; CDR3 protein: CASSLGTGISETQYF
J gene: TRBJ2-1; V gene: TRBV7-3; CDR3 protein: CASSLSRTTYNEQFF
J gene: TRBJ2-7; V gene: TRBV4-2; CDR3 protein: CASSPHKRAFYEQYF
J gene: TRBJ2-5; V gene: TRBV5-6; CDR3 protein: CASSWPSGVYQETQYF
J gene: TRBJ2-7; V gene: TRBV18; CDR3 protein: CASSGTGSYEQYF
J gene: TRBJ2-3; V gene: TRBV2; CDR3 protein: CASSGGQSTDTQYF
J gene: TRBJ2-5; V gene: TRBV11-2; CDR3 protein: CASTKGTIQEQYF
J gene: TRBJ1-2; V gene: TRBV28; CDR3 protein: CASSSGDRVGGYTF